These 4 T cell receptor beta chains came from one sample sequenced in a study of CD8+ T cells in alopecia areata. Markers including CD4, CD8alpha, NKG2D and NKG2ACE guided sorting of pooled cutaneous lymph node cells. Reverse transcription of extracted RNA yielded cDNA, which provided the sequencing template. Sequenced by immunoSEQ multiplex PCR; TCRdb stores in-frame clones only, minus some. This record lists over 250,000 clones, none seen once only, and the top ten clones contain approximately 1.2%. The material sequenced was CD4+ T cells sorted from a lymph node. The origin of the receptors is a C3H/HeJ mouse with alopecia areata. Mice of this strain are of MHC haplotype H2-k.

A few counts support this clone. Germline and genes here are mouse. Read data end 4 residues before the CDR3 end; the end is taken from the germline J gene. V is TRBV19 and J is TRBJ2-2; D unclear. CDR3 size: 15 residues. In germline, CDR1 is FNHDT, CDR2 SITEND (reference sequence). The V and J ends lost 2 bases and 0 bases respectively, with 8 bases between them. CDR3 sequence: CASSIGFANTGQLYF. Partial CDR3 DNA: TGTGCCAGCAGTATTGGGTTTGCAAACACCGGG.

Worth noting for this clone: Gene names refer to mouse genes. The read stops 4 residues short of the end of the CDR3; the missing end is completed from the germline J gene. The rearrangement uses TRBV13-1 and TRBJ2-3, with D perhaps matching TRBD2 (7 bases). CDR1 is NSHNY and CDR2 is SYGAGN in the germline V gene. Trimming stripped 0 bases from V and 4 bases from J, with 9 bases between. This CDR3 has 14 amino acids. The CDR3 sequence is CASSDVGGTETLYF. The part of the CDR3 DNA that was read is TGTGCCAGCAGTGATGTGGGGGGCACAGAA.

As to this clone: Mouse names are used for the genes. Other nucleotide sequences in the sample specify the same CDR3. The covered CDR3 bases are TGTGCCAGCAGTCAGGGAAACTCC. This sequence encodes CASSQGNS. The entire CDR3 reads CASSQGNSDYTF. The V and J genes are TRBV19 and TRBJ1-2; D perhaps matches TRBD1 (5 bases). The CDR3 goes on 4 residues after the read ends, and that part is filled in from the germline J gene. Germline values: CDR1 FNHDT, CDR2 SITEND (reference sequence). V lost 4 bases and J lost 1, with 5 bases in between. The CDR3 covers 12 residues.

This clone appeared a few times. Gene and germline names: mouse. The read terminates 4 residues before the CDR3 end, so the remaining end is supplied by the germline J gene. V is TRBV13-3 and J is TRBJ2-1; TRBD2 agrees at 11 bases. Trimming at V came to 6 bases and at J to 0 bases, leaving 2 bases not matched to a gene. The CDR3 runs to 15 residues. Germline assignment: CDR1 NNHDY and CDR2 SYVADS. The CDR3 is CASKTGGVNYAEQFF. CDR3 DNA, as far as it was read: TGTGCCAGCAAGACTGGGGGGGTTAACTATGCT.